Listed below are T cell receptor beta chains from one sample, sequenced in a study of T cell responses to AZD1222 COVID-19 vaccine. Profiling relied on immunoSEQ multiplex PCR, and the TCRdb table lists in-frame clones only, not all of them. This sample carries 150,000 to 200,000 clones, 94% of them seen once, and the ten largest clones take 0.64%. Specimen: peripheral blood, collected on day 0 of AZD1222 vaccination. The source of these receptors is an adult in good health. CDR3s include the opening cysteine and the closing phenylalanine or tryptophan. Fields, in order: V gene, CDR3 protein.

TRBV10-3,CAISEVGTAYGYTF
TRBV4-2,CASSQEAGAGNTIYF
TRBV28,CASSRTGDNEQFF
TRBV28,CASSLNARLARSYEQYF
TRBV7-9,CASSMTSGRGNIQYF
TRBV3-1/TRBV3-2,CASSQGQPGGQYF
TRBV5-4,CASSDGLEETQYF
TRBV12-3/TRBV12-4,CASSLMGPEQYF
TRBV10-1,CASSESLRSGSDEQFF
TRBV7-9,CASSLWSSGGNIQYF
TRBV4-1,CASSHPPGLAAMYNEQFF
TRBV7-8,CASSLDGSSDYGYTF
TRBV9,CASSVAGGQAGGPGETQYF
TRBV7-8,CASSRYSWGDRESWEKLFF
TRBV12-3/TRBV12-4,CASSPEGNTIYF
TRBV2,CASTTDRSNEKLFF
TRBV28,CASSPRVAPSQYF
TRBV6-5,CASKRGQGAYEQYF
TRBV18,CASSPVGLGTEAFF
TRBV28,CASEGGVTEAYEQYF
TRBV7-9,CASSPGTSGSGSYEQYF
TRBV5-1,CASSLDPGGNTEAFF
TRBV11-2,CASSLDPAVTQYF
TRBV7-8,CASSLHPTDGTEAFF
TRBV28,CASSSSGQGDNEQFF
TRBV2,CASLDINSPLHF
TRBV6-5,CASSSTDTQYF
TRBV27,CASSSLGGYNSPLHF
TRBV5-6,CASSLRQGYNSPLHF
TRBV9,CASSVGGVGDTQYF
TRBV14,CASSLKSGLYEQYF
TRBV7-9,CASSPVGDSNQPQHF
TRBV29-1,CSVDSPHLYGYTF
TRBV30,CAWGIYEQYF
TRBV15,CATSRDTDFTEAFF
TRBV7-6,CASSLGGESGEQYF
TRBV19,CASSRDRVTGELFF
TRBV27,CASSLSFPKGAGGTEAFF
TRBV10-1,CASSESLDRVNTEAFF
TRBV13,CASRKNGGGEQYF
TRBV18,CASSPPRGGANEQFF
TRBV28,CASSSPRRPEGEQYF
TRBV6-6,CASGNRVGQPQHF